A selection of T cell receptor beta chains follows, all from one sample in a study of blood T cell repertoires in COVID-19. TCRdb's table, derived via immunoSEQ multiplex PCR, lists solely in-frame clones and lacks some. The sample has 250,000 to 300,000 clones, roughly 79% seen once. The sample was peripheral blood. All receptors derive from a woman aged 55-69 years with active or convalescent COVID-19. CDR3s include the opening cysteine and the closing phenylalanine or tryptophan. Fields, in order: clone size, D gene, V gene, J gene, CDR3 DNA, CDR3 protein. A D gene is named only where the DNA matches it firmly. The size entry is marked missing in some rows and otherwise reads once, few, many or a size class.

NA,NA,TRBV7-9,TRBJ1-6,TGTGCCAGCAGCTTAGCCGACAGGAATTCACCCCTCCACTTT,CASSLADRNSPLHF
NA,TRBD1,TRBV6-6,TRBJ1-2,TGTGCCAGCAGTCCAGGGGGAGGCTATGGCTACACCTTC,CASSPGGGYGYTF
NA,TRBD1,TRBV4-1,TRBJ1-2,TGCGCCAGCAGCTCGACGACAGGGTGGGGTGGCTACACCTTC,CASSSTTGWGGYTF
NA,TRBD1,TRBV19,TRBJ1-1,TGTGCCAGTAGTACAAGACAGGGGAGGAACACTGAAGCTTTCTTT,CASSTRQGRNTEAFF
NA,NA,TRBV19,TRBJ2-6,TGTGCCGGATCCGGGACTGGGGCCAACGTCCTGACTTTC,CAGSGTGANVLTF
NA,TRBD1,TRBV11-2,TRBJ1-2,TGTGCCAGCAGCGTTGACAGGGAAAATGGCTACACCTTC,CASSVDRENGYTF
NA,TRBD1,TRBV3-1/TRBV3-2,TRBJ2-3,TGTGCCAGCAGCCTCAGGGGGCAGATTGACACAGATACGCAGTATTTT,CASSLRGQIDTDTQYF
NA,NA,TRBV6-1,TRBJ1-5,TGTGCCAGCAGTGAAGTCAGGAGCAATCAGCCCCAGCATTTT,CASSEVRSNQPQHF
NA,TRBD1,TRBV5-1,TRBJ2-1,TGCGCCAGCAGTGGGGACAGGATGGCCTACAATGAGCAGTTCTTC,CASSGDRMAYNEQFF
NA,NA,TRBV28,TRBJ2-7,TGTGCCAGCAGCGCCCCCACGGTTAAGCAGTACTTC,CASSAPTVKQYF
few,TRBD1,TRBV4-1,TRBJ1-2,TGCGCCAGCAGCCAAGATGGGGACAGTTTTAGGAGCTACACCTTC,CASSQDGDSFRSYTF
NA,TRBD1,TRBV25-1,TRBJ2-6,TGTGCCAGCACGGGACAGGGCTTTTCTGGGGCCAACGTCCTGACTTTC,CASTGQGFSGANVLTF
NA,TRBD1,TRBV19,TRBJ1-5,TGTGCCAGTATCAGGACAGGGAGCTATCAGCCCCAGCATTTT,CASIRTGSYQPQHF
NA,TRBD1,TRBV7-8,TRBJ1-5,TGTGCCAGCAGCCCAGCGACTTCAGGGGGGTATCAGCCCCAGCATTTT,CASSPATSGGYQPQHF
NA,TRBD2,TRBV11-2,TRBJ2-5,TGTGCCAGCAGCTCCGCGATTAGCGGGGGTTCGGGGGAGACCCAGTACTTC,CASSSAISGGSGETQYF
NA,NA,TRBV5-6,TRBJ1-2,TGTGCCAGCAGCTTGGAGGGGGGGATTTACTATGGCTACACCTTC,CASSLEGGIYYGYTF
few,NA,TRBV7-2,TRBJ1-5,TGTGCCAGCAGCTTAACGGCAGGGTCGGGCAATCAGCCCCAGCATTTT,CASSLTAGSGNQPQHF
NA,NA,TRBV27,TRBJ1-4,TGTGCCAGCAGTTCTTTGTCGGGGTCTAATGAAAAACTGTTTTTT,CASSSLSGSNEKLFF
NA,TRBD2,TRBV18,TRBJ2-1,TGTGCCATCCCCCGGACTAGCGGGGCGACGGAGCAGTTCTTC,CAIPRTSGATEQFF
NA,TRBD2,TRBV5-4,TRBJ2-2,TGTGCCAGCAGGTCCGGGACTAGCGGGTTGGACACCGGGGAGCTGTTTTTT,CASRSGTSGLDTGELFF
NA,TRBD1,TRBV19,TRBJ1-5,TGTGCCAGTAGTAGCCCGGGACAGGGTTTAAGCAATCAGCCCCAGCATTTT,CASSSPGQGLSNQPQHF
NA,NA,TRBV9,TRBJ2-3,TGTGCCAGCAGCGTTAGCCCCCTGGAGGCAGATACGCAGTATTTT,CASSVSPLEADTQYF
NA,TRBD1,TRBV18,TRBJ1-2,TGTGCCAGCTCACCACCGGGACAGGCCTATGGCTACACCTTC,CASSPPGQAYGYTF
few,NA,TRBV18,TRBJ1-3,TGTGCCAGCTCACTCAACTACAGGGACACCATATATTTT,CASSLNYRDTIYF
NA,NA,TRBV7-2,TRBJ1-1,TGTGCCAGCAGCTTAGAGGGAGGGCGGTACAGGGCCACTGAAGCTTTCTTT,CASSLEGGRYRATEAFF
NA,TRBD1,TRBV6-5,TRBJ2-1,TGTGCCAGCAGGCCCGGGACAGGGGGACGAGGGCAGTTCTTC,CASRPGTGGRGQFF
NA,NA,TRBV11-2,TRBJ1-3,TGTGCCAGCAGCTTAACAGGGATCTCTGGAAACACCATATATTTT,CASSLTGISGNTIYF
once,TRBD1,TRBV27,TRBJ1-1,TGTGCCAGCAGTTTAGGGACAGGGGCGAACACTGAAGCTTTCTTT,CASSLGTGANTEAFF
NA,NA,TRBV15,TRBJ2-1,TGTGCCACCAGCAGCTCCCCTGGGAGCTCCTACAATGAGCAGTTCTTC,CATSSSPGSSYNEQFF
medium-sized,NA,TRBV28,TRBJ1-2,TGTGCCAGCAGTTGGGGTGTGGTGGGGGCGATCTATGGCTACACCTTC,CASSWGVVGAIYGYTF
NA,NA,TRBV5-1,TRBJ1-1,TGCGCCAGCAGCTTGGCCGAGGGGCTAAGGGGGTTGAACACTGAAGCTTTCTTT,CASSLAEGLRGLNTEAFF
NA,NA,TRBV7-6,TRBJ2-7,TGTGCCAGCAGCCAATCGCAGGGGAACTCCTACGAGCAGTACTTC,CASSQSQGNSYEQYF
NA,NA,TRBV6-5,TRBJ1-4,TGTGCCAGCAGTTGGGCGGGTGAAAAACTGTTTTTT,CASSWAGEKLFF
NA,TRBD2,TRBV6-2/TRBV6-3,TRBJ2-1,TGTGCCAGCAGATACCGGGGGGATGGTGGAAGTGAGCAGTTCTTC,CASRYRGDGGSEQFF
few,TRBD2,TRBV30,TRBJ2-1,TGTGCCTGGGCCATGGGGACTAGCTACTCCTACAATGAGCAGTTCTTC,CAWAMGTSYSYNEQFF
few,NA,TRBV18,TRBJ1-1,TGTGCCAGCTCACCCCAGGGGATGAACACTGAAGCTTTCTTT,CASSPQGMNTEAFF
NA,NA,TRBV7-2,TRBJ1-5,TGTGCCAGCAGCTTAGGCGGCGGCCTTAATCAGCCCCAGCATTTT,CASSLGGGLNQPQHF
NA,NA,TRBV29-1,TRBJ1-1,TGCAGCGGACAGGATTGGAACACTGAAGCTTTCTTT,CSGQDWNTEAFF
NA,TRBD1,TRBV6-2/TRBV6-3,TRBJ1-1,TGTGCCAGCAGTTACGCCCGACAGGGAAGAGGCACTGAAGCTTTCTTT,CASSYARQGRGTEAFF
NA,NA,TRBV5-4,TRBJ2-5,TGTGCCAGCAGCTTGCGTCCCGGGGACCAAGAGACCCAGTACTTC,CASSLRPGDQETQYF
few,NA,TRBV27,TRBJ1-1,TGTGCCAGCAGTTTAACAGGCGTGAACACTGAAGCTTTCTTT,CASSLTGVNTEAFF
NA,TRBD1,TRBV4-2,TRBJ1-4,TGTGCCAGCAGCCAAGGGGACAGGTTGGTCCCAACTAATGAAAAACTGTTTTTT,CASSQGDRLVPTNEKLFF
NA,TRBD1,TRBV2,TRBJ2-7,TGTGCCAGCACACGACAGGGCCCCTACGAGCAGTACTTC,CASTRQGPYEQYF
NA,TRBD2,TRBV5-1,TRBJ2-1,TGCGCCAGCAAAACTCAAGTAGCGGGGGAGGTCGGTGAGCAGTTCTTC,CASKTQVAGEVGEQFF
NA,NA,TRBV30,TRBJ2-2,TGTGCCTGGAGCTACGGTAACACCGGGGAGCTGTTTTTT,CAWSYGNTGELFF
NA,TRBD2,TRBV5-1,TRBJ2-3,TGCGCCAGCAGCTTGCCCCCCCCAACTAGCGTAATAACAGATACGCAGTATTTT,CASSLPPPTSVITDTQYF